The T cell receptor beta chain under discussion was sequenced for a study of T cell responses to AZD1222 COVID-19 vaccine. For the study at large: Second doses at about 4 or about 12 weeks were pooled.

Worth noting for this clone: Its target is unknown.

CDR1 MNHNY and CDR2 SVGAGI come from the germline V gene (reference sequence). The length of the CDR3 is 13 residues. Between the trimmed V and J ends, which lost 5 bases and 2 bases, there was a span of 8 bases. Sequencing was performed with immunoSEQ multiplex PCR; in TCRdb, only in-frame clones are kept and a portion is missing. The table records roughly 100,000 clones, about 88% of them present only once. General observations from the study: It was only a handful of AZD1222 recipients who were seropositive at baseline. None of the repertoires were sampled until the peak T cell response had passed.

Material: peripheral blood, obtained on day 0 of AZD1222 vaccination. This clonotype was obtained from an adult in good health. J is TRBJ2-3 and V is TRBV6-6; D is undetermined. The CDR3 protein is CASSKTATDTQYF. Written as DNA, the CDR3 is TGTGCCAGCAGTAAGACTGCCACAGATACGCAGTATTTT.